This T cell receptor (beta chain) comes out of a study of T cell responses to AZD1222 COVID-19 vaccine. Whole-study results and caveats: Close to half of all spike-specific TCRs reportedly target regions of the variants that are unmutated. Donors skewed white British and female; clonal diversity was possibly underestimated. Spike-specific TCR breadth and depth grew following two AZD1222 doses. Only a handful of AZD1222 recipients, several in all, had baseline seropositivity.

This clone was recorded once. What it recognizes is unknown. TCRdb's copy holds only in-frame clones and misses some; the assay was immunoSEQ multiplex PCR. The sample has 150,000 to 200,000 clones, 90% to 95% seen once. Material: peripheral blood, obtained 28 days after the second AZD1222 dose. This TCR derives from an adult who received the AZD1222 COVID-19 vaccine.

DNA of the CDR3: TGTGCCAGCTCACCCGGACAGGGACCTGACACTGAAGCTTTCTTT. This translates into CASSPGQGPDTEAFF. The V and J genes are TRBV18 and TRBJ1-1; TRBD1 aligns across 8 bases. The CDR3 is made up of 15 amino acids. The V gene's germline CDR1 is KGHSH and CDR2 LQKENI. The trim removed 3 bases at V and 3 bases at J, leaving 6 bases unmatched.